One and the same sample provided the 26 T cell receptor beta chains below, sequenced in a study of vaccination and CD4 T cells after COVID-19. The Oncomine TCR Beta short-read assay was applied to DNA of cultured CD4+ T cells. One entry per CDR3 protein results from TCRdb running MiXCR on the PCR reads. Of about 12,000 distinct CDR3 sequences in the sample, 20% to 25% are singletons; the top ten hold approximately 13%. Treatment meaning: roughly ten-day PBMC culture with coronavirus spike peptide pools or control peptides (ViraFEST assay). What these receptors recognize is not known. The specimen comprised CD4+ T cells from blood, cultured in vitro, sampled before SARS-CoV-2 vaccination. These TCRs come from a human donor who received a COVID-19 vaccine.

The chain has TRBV12-5 and TRBJ2-1, with a weak D call TRBD1 (5 bases). This CDR3 contains 17 residues. The germline V gene has CDR1 LGHNT and CDR2 FRNRAP. Trimming left V 5 bases short and J 0 bases short, with 17 bases between. The CDR3 is CASGNDRIRSSYNEQFF. CDR3 coding DNA: TGTGCTAGTGGTAACGACAGAATAAGGAGCTCCTACAATGAGCAGTTCTTC.

This chain connects TRBV20-1 to TRBJ2-5, with TRBD1 identical over 10 bases. The CDR3 runs 14 residues. Per germline, CDR1 DFQATT and CDR2 SNEGSKA (reference sequence). The V segment lost 6 bases and the J segment 3 bases; nucleotides outside the gene matches: 7. Here the CDR3 DNA reads TGCAGTGCAGTGACAGGGGGCTTTAAAGAGACCCAGTACTTC. Its translation: CSAVTGGFKETQYF.

This clonotype was found a few times. This sequence joins TRBV20-1 and TRBJ2-5; D is unresolved. V was trimmed by 0 bases and J by 4 bases, leaving 15 bases between them. Germline V gene lookup returns CDR1 DFQATT and CDR2 SNEGSKA (reference sequence). The CDR3 spans 15 residues. The CDR3 sequence: CSAREWSGIVETQYF. For the CDR3, the DNA is TGCAGTGCTAGAGAGTGGTCGGGTATTGTAGAGACCCAGTACTTC.

In its sample, this clonotype was seen a few times. The rearrangement links TRBV5-1 to TRBJ1-2, with a possible D match to TRBD1 (5 bases). This CDR3 is 12 amino acids long. V was shortened by 4 bases and J by 4 bases, with 8 bases between the two germline ends. In germline, CDR1 is SGHRS, CDR2 YFSETQ. In nucleotides, the CDR3 is TGCGCCAGCAGCCGGGACGGCTATGGCTACACCTTC. It translates to CASSRDGYGYTF.

This clonotype has a handful of counts. The chain has TRBV20-1 and TRBJ2-2; the D gene is possibly TRBD1 (6 bases). The CDR3 is made up of 17 amino acids. Germline CDR1 and CDR2: DFQATT and SNEGSKA (reference sequence). V gave up 4 bases and J gave up 3 bases, with 21 bases separating them. CDR3 coding DNA: TGCAGTGCTACCCCTGCCTTTCGGGACACTTACACCGGGGAGCTGTTTTTT. This translates into CSATPAFRDTYTGELFF.

The rearrangement links TRBV2 to TRBJ1-2; 10 bases line up with TRBD1. V lost 7 bases to trimming and J lost 8 bases; unmatched junction nucleotides: 4. This CDR3 contains 12 residues. From germline, CDR1 is SNHLY and CDR2 FYNNEI. The CDR3 DNA reads TGTGCCAGCAATGGACAGGGGGTAGGCTACACCTTC. Amino acids: CASNGQGVGYTF.

This clonotype was seen a handful of times. The chain employs TRBV28 and TRBJ1-2; the D is unclear. The CDR3 is 12 residues long. Germline lookup yields CDR1 MDHEN and CDR2 SYDVKM. V was clipped by 7 bases and J by 7 bases, with 13 bases between them. The CDR3, as DNA: TGTGCCAGCACCCCGGACTCTGGTGGCTACACCTTC. This codes for CASTPDSGGYTF.

This clonotype was counted a few times. The V and J genes are TRBV5-1 and TRBJ2-5, with 9 bases identical to TRBD1. CDR1 and CDR2 from the germline V gene are SGHRS and YFSETQ. V shed 6 bases, J shed 5 bases, and the junction held 8 bases outside the gene matches. This CDR3 region has 14 residues. The CDR3 loop is CASNTRTGEETQYF. The DNA for the CDR3 is TGCGCCAGCAATACCAGGACAGGGGAGGAGACCCAGTACTTC.

In regard to this clonotype: One end of the junction fails to match germline, which may point to a read error. This chain uses TRBV7-9 with TRBJ2-7, with 14 nucleotides matching TRBD2. CDR3 length: 17 amino acids. Germline CDR1 and CDR2: SEHNR and FQNEAQ (reference sequence). Here the CDR3 DNA reads TGCGCCAGCAGCCTGCGACTCGGGACTAGCGGGGGTGGCGAGCAGTACTTC. As protein: CASSLRLGTSGGGEQYF.

A few counts support this clonotype. The chain links TRBV7-2 to TRBJ2-7; D is unclear. Germline CDR1 SGHTA, CDR2 FQGNSA. The CDR3 extends over 11 amino acids. V was clipped by 5 bases and J by 0 bases, with 2 bases between them. Here the CDR3 DNA reads TGTGCCAGCAGCCACTCCTACGAGCAGTACTTC. Protein sequence: CASSHSYEQYF.

This clonotype appeared a few times. V usage is TRBV7-8 and J usage is TRBJ2-1, with 9 bases aligning to TRBD2. V lost 3 bases and J lost 8; bases outside the gene matches: 14. CDR1 is SGHVS, CDR2 FQNEAQ, per germline. The CDR3 extends over 17 amino acids. The CDR3 here is CASSLGPPSGGRDEQFF. The CDR3 DNA sequence: TGTGCCAGCAGCTTGGGGCCCCCAAGCGGGGGGAGGGATGAGCAGTTCTTC.

This rearrangement joins TRBV7-2 to TRBJ2-3, with 13 bases matching TRBD2. This CDR3 has 16 residues. CDR1 and CDR2 from the germline V gene are SGHTA and FQGNSA. J gave up 2 bases and V 5 bases, and 4 bases lay outside the gene matches. CDR3: CASSMTSGGSTDTQYF. In nucleotides, the CDR3 is TGTGCCAGCAGCATGACTAGCGGGGGGTCCACAGATACGCAGTATTTT.

This clonotype was found a few times. The rearrangement links TRBV24-1 to TRBJ2-1; TRBD1 agrees at 7 bases. V was clipped by 10 bases and J by 9 bases; unmatched bases: 8. The CDR3 is made up of 12 amino acids. Germline V gene lookup returns CDR1 KGHDR and CDR2 SFDVKD. The CDR3 coding sequence is TGTGCCACTAACGACAGGGACGGTGAGCAGTTCTTC. Its protein product is CATNDRDGEQFF.

This clonotype was counted once. The chain carries TRBV12-3 or TRBV12-4 and TRBJ2-2, with 13 positions matching TRBD2. The CDR3 has 16 residues. Trimming took 4 bases from V and 6 from J; bases not matched to a gene: 5. The CDR3 nucleotides are TGTGCCAGCAGTTCCCTACTAGCGGGGGGGCCCGGGGAGCTGTTTTTT. This translates into CASSSLLAGGPGELFF.

This clonotype came up a few times. The chain has TRBV5-4 and TRBJ2-3, with 7 bases fitting TRBD1. From germline, CDR1 is SGHNT and CDR2 YYREEE (reference sequence). CDR3 length: 15 residues. The J segment lost 4 bases and the V segment lost 3 bases, leaving 8 bases of the junction unmatched. This CDR3 is CASSSDRKYPDTQYF. The CDR3 nucleotides read TGTGCCAGCAGCTCGGACAGGAAATACCCAGATACGCAGTATTTT.

On this clonotype: A read error may account for a junction end that differs from germline. This rearrangement joins TRBV19 to TRBJ1-1; D is undetermined. The CDR3 has 13 residues. Germline V gene lookup returns CDR1 LNHDA and CDR2 SQIVND (reference sequence). The CDR3 DNA follows: TGTGCCAGTAGTCTAGACAAGAACACTGAAGCTTTCTTT. Translated, it gives CASSLDKNTEAFF.

The rearrangement joins TRBV2 to TRBJ1-6; no clear D. V lost 4 bases and J 11 bases, leaving 9 bases between the germline ends. The CDR3 runs to 12 residues. CDR1 and CDR2 (germline): SNHLY, FYNNEI. This CDR3 reads CASSVQATPLHF. For the CDR3, the DNA is TGTGCCAGCAGTGTTCAGGCTACACCCCTCCACTTT.

The V call is TRBV19, the J call TRBJ2-7, with 7 bases lining up with TRBD1. Germline V gene lookup returns CDR1 LNHDA and CDR2 SQIVND (reference sequence). Unmatched junction bases numbered 5, after V lost 5 bases and J lost 1 base. The CDR3 length is 14 residues. CDR3 coding DNA: TGTGCCAGTAGTGGTCAGGGGGTTTCCTACGAGCAGTACTTC. It translates to CASSGQGVSYEQYF.

The chain has TRBV28 and TRBJ2-3; the match to TRBD1 covers 10 bases. V dropped 7 bases and J dropped 5; count of bases not matched to a gene: 9. Germline loops: CDR1 MDHEN, CDR2 SYDVKM. The CDR3 totals 15 residues. This CDR3 reads CASTTRQGAGDTQYF. The DNA of the CDR3 is TGTGCCAGCACCACCCGACAGGGGGCTGGAGATACGCAGTATTTT. Together with reference TRBV28 and TRBJ2-3, the CDR3 gives the full variable domain: DVKVTQSSRYLVKRTGEKVFLECVQDMDHENMFWYRQDPGLGLRLIYFSYDVKMKEKGDIPEGYSVSREKKERFSLILESASTNQTSMYLCASTTRQGAGDTQYFGPGTRLTVL.

The genes are TRBV5-5 and TRBJ2-3; a weak D match, TRBD2 (5 bases). Germline CDR1 SGHKS, CDR2 YYEKEE (reference sequence). V was trimmed by 7 bases and J by 0 bases, leaving 18 bases between them. The CDR3 has 16 amino acids. The CDR3 region has the DNA TGTGCCAGCGGTTCGGCGCGGGCGACGAGCACAGATACGCAGTATTTT. Protein: CASGSARATSTDTQYF.

This clonotype was recorded a few times. This chain links TRBV20-1 with TRBJ2-5; 8 nucleotides agree with TRBD2. Germline V gives CDR1 DFQATT, CDR2 SNEGSKA (reference sequence). CDR3 length equals 14 residues. Trimming removed 1 base from V and 5 bases from J; junction bases left unmatched: 6. The CDR3 DNA reads as TGCAGTGCTAGAGGTCGGGGGGGCCTCGAGACCCAGTACTTC. Translating it yields CSARGRGGLETQYF.

The J gene is TRBJ2-1, the V gene TRBV7-2; tentatively, D is TRBD2 (7 bases). V lost 7 bases and J lost 8, with 21 bases in between. CDR3 size: 15 residues. Looked up from germline, CDR1 is SGHTA and CDR2 is FQGNSA. This chain's CDR3 is CASKPRGGGYDEQFF. DNA for the CDR3: TGTGCCAGCAAACCTCGAGGGGGGGGATACGATGAGCAGTTCTTC.

The CDR3 nucleotides are TGCAGTGCACCAACCGCCTTGGAGACCCAGTACTTC. Translated: CSAPTALETQYF. J is TRBJ2-5 and V is TRBV20-1; the D is unclear. CDR3 length equals 12 residues. V was cut by 6 bases and J by 5 bases, with 13 bases left in between. Per germline, CDR1 DFQATT and CDR2 SNEGSKA (reference sequence).

V usage is TRBV4-2 and J usage is TRBJ1-6; weak D call: TRBD1 (5 bases). The germline V gene has CDR1 LGHNA and CDR2 YNFKEQ. The CDR3 is 16 amino acids. The V end was cut by 0 bases, the J end by 6 bases, with 12 bases between. CDR3 sequence reads: CASSQDPFGGNSPLHF. In DNA, the CDR3 is TGTGCCAGCAGCCAAGATCCCTTCGGGGGTAATTCACCCCTCCACTTT.

This clonotype has more than one count but fewer than ten. V is TRBV7-2 and J is TRBJ2-7, with 11 bases that match TRBD1. The ends lost 5 bases at V and 4 bases at J; junction bases unmatched: 16. The CDR3 length is 18 residues. The germline gives CDR1 SGHTA, CDR2 FQGNSA. The chain's CDR3 is CASSPRGGGTGGVYEQYF. The CDR3 DNA reads as TGTGCCAGCAGCCCCCGAGGGGGAGGGACAGGGGGTGTATACGAGCAGTACTTC.

The rearrangement uses TRBV7-9 and TRBJ1-6; TRBD1 matches 8 bases. V shed 5 bases and J 10 bases; nucleotides not matched to a gene: 10. This CDR3 region has 15 residues. CDR1 and CDR2 from the germline V gene are SEHNR and FQNEAQ (reference sequence). The CDR3 reads CASSPGTGEGSPLHF. The CDR3 DNA reads TGTGCCAGCAGCCCAGGGACAGGAGAGGGGTCACCCCTCCACTTT. Combining the CDR3 with reference TRBV7-9 and TRBJ1-6 gives the whole variable domain DTGVSQNPRHKITKRGQNVTFRCDPISEHNRLYWYRQTLGQGPEFLTYFQNEAQLEKSRLLSDRFSAERPKGSFSTLEIQRTEQGDSAMYLCASSPGTGEGSPLHFGNGTRLTVT.